The rows below give T cell receptor beta chains drawn from one sample of a study of blood T cell repertoires in COVID-19. Here immunoSEQ multiplex PCR was the method, and the copy in TCRdb shows in-frame clones only, minus some. The table lists around 250,000 clones, roughly 89% of them singletons. What was sequenced was peripheral blood. The receptors shown here come from a woman aged 25-40 years with active or convalescent COVID-19. CDR3s include the opening cysteine and the closing phenylalanine or tryptophan. A D gene is named only where the DNA matches it firmly. Clone size is stated in some rows and not others, as once, few, many or a class when expanded.

J gene: TRBJ2-7; V gene: TRBV6-2/TRBV6-3; clone size: few; D gene: -; CDR3 protein: CASSPRTGIKSYEQYF; CDR3 DNA: TGTGCCAGCAGCCCTAGAACAGGGATCAAGTCTTACGAGCAGTACTTC
J gene: TRBJ2-5; V gene: TRBV7-2; clone size: -; D gene: TRBD1; CDR3 protein: CASSREGQGIGETQYF; CDR3 DNA: TGTGCCAGCAGCAGAGAAGGACAGGGAATCGGGGAGACCCAGTACTTC
J gene: TRBJ1-6; V gene: TRBV6-5; clone size: -; D gene: -; CDR3 protein: CASRTRVSPLHF; CDR3 DNA: TGTGCCAGCAGGACCAGGGTTTCACCCCTCCACTTT
J gene: TRBJ2-7; V gene: TRBV30; clone size: -; D gene: -; CDR3 protein: CAWSVGGGAYEQYF; CDR3 DNA: TGTGCCTGGAGTGTAGGGGGGGGCGCCTACGAGCAGTACTTC
J gene: TRBJ2-3; V gene: TRBV28; clone size: -; D gene: TRBD2; CDR3 protein: CATGRPTDTQYF; CDR3 DNA: TGTGCCACCGGGAGGCCCACAGATACGCAGTATTTT
J gene: TRBJ2-7; V gene: TRBV20-1; clone size: -; D gene: -; CDR3 protein: CSASGSNYEQYF; CDR3 DNA: TGCAGTGCTAGTGGCAGTAATTACGAGCAGTACTTC
J gene: TRBJ1-5; V gene: TRBV12-1; clone size: few; D gene: -; CDR3 protein: CASSPADRGGCSNQPQHF; CDR3 DNA: TGTGCCAGCAGCCCCGCCGACAGGGGGGGTTGTAGCAATCAGCCCCAGCATTTT
J gene: TRBJ1-4; V gene: TRBV29-1; clone size: -; D gene: TRBD1; CDR3 protein: CSVDRGQGEKLFF; CDR3 DNA: TGCAGCGTTGACAGGGGGCAGGGTGAAAAACTGTTTTTT
J gene: TRBJ2-3; V gene: TRBV18; clone size: -; D gene: TRBD2; CDR3 protein: CASSPGNGGDTQYF; CDR3 DNA: TGTGCCAGCTCACCCGGGAACGGGGGGGATACGCAGTATTTT
J gene: TRBJ2-5; V gene: TRBV12-3/TRBV12-4; clone size: -; D gene: -; CDR3 protein: CASTYGWETQYF; CDR3 DNA: TGTGCCAGCACCTACGGGTGGGAGACCCAGTACTTC
J gene: TRBJ2-1; V gene: TRBV23-1; clone size: -; D gene: -; CDR3 protein: CASSRPGHGTYNEQFF; CDR3 DNA: TGCGCCAGCAGTCGCCCGGGACATGGTACCTACAATGAGCAGTTCTTC
J gene: TRBJ1-1; V gene: TRBV6-5; clone size: -; D gene: TRBD1; CDR3 protein: CASRRTGTTTEAFF; CDR3 DNA: TGTGCCAGCAGACGGACAGGGACTACTACTGAAGCTTTCTTT
J gene: TRBJ2-6; V gene: TRBV29-1; clone size: -; D gene: -; CDR3 protein: CSVRAGGANVLTF; CDR3 DNA: TGCAGCGTGCGCGCAGGAGGGGCCAACGTCCTGACTTTC
J gene: TRBJ2-1; V gene: TRBV11-2; clone size: -; D gene: -; CDR3 protein: CASSLDRLVNEQFF; CDR3 DNA: TGTGCCAGCAGCTTAGATCGGCTAGTCAATGAGCAGTTCTTC
J gene: TRBJ1-1; V gene: TRBV5-8; clone size: -; D gene: -; CDR3 protein: CASSLGRAGTEAFF; CDR3 DNA: TGTGCCAGCAGCTTGGGCAGGGCTGGCACTGAAGCTTTCTTT
J gene: TRBJ1-1; V gene: TRBV28; clone size: -; D gene: -; CDR3 protein: CASPDSRGNTEAFF; CDR3 DNA: TGTGCCAGCCCGGACTCGCGGGGCAACACTGAAGCTTTCTTT
J gene: TRBJ2-5; V gene: TRBV25-1; clone size: few; D gene: -; CDR3 protein: CASAQRAGRGAPQETQYF; CDR3 DNA: TGTGCCAGCGCTCAGCGGGCGGGGAGGGGGGCCCCCCAAGAGACCCAGTACTTC
J gene: TRBJ1-6; V gene: TRBV27; clone size: -; D gene: -; CDR3 protein: CASSPGTSLLSSYNSPLHF; CDR3 DNA: TGTGCCAGCAGTCCTGGGACTTCTCTGCTTAGCTCCTATAATTCACCCCTCCACTTT
J gene: TRBJ1-1; V gene: TRBV5-1; clone size: few; D gene: -; CDR3 protein: CASSLVAGDTEAFF; CDR3 DNA: TGCGCCAGCAGCTTGGTTGCAGGGGACACTGAAGCTTTCTTT
J gene: TRBJ1-3; V gene: TRBV24-1; clone size: -; D gene: TRBD1; CDR3 protein: CAPRDSKWRNTIYF; CDR3 DNA: TGTGCCCCCAGGGACAGCAAATGGAGAAACACCATATATTTT
J gene: TRBJ1-3; V gene: TRBV5-6; clone size: once; D gene: -; CDR3 protein: CASSLAGGNTIYF; CDR3 DNA: TGTGCCAGCAGCTTGGCCGGTGGAAACACCATATATTTT
J gene: TRBJ1-2; V gene: TRBV5-4; clone size: -; D gene: TRBD1; CDR3 protein: CASSTGTGVLGNYGYTF; CDR3 DNA: TGTGCCAGCAGTACCGGGACAGGGGTATTGGGGAACTATGGCTACACCTTC
J gene: TRBJ1-1; V gene: TRBV3-1/TRBV3-2; clone size: -; D gene: -; CDR3 protein: CASSQDSAGMNTEAFF; CDR3 DNA: TGTGCCAGCAGCCAAGATTCGGCAGGGATGAACACTGAAGCTTTCTTT
J gene: TRBJ1-5; V gene: TRBV5-4; clone size: few; D gene: TRBD1; CDR3 protein: CASSQDRGNQPQHF; CDR3 DNA: TGTGCCAGCAGCCAGGACAGGGGCAATCAGCCCCAGCATTTT
J gene: TRBJ1-3; V gene: TRBV4-3; clone size: -; D gene: TRBD1; CDR3 protein: CASSIGQGSSGNTIYF; CDR3 DNA: TGCGCCAGCAGCATAGGACAGGGGAGTAGCGGAAACACCATATATTTT
J gene: TRBJ2-7; V gene: TRBV6-4; clone size: -; D gene: TRBD1; CDR3 protein: CASSEKDRAYEQYF; CDR3 DNA: TGTGCCAGCAGTGAGAAGGACAGGGCCTACGAGCAGTACTTC
J gene: TRBJ1-6; V gene: TRBV7-2; clone size: -; D gene: -; CDR3 protein: CASSKAEGSRSSPLHF; CDR3 DNA: TGTGCCAGCAGCAAAGCCGAAGGGAGTAGGAGTTCACCCCTCCACTTT
J gene: TRBJ1-2; V gene: TRBV10-3; clone size: -; D gene: -; CDR3 protein: CATTDTFSLREGYTF; CDR3 DNA: TGTGCCACTACGGACACCTTTTCTCTCCGGGAGGGCTACACCTTC
J gene: TRBJ1-2; V gene: TRBV4-3; clone size: -; D gene: -; CDR3 protein: CASSQGASRNYGYTF; CDR3 DNA: TGCGCCAGCAGCCAAGGAGCCTCCAGGAACTATGGCTACACCTTC
J gene: TRBJ1-6; V gene: TRBV30; clone size: many; D gene: -; CDR3 protein: CAWRSRGAPDSPLHF; CDR3 DNA: TGTGCCTGGAGGTCAAGAGGTGCCCCCGATTCACCCCTCCACTTT
J gene: TRBJ1-2; V gene: TRBV7-2; clone size: -; D gene: -; CDR3 protein: CASSLGANSNYGYTF; CDR3 DNA: TGTGCCAGCAGTCTAGGTGCCAATTCTAACTATGGCTACACCTTC